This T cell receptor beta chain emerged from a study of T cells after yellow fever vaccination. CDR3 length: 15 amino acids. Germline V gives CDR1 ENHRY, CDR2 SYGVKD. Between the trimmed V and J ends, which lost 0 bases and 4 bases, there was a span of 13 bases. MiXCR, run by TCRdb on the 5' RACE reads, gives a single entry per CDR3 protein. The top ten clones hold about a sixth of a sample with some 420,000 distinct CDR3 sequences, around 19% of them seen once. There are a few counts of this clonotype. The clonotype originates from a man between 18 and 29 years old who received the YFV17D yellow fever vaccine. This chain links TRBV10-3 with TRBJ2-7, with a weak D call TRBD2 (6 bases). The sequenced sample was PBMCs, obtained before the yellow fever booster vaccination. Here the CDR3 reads CAISESPGSAYEQYF. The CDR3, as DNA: TGTGCCATCAGTGAGTCCCCCGGGAGCGCGTACGAGCAGTACTTC.